This T cell receptor (beta chain) was captured by sequencing in a study of blood T cell repertoires in COVID-19. Study-wide background: PBMCs, B-cell-depleted T cells, or T cells provided the cDNA or gDNA that made up the material.

In the study's own analysis: Amplification with reference gene primers provided the estimates of nucleated cell counts. Data came from immunoSEQ multiplex PCR; TCRdb stores just in-frame clones and leaves some out. V and J calls and clone size are as listed in that table; D and trimming were resolved from the DNA. The sample lists roughly 230,000 clones, roughly four fifths occurring once. CDR3 length: 16 residues. The germline gives CDR1 MGHRA, CDR2 YSYEKL. V lost 5 bases, J lost 0 bases, and 5 bases stayed unmatched. The chain carries TRBV4-1 and TRBJ2-3; 10 bases are shared with TRBD2. The sequenced material came from peripheral blood. This receptor was taken from a woman in her fifties or sixties with acute or convalescent COVID-19. This chain's CDR3 is CASSILAGLSTDTQYF. In DNA, the CDR3 is TGCGCCAGCAGCATACTAGCGGGACTTAGCACAGATACGCAGTATTTT.